These 2 T cell receptor beta chains share one sample of origin, sequenced in a study of T cell responses to AZD1222 COVID-19 vaccine. The table came from immunoSEQ multiplex PCR; TCRdb's copy has only in-frame clones and leaves some out. The sample comprises 100,000 to 150,000 clones, about nine tenths of which are singletons, and about 7% rests with the top ten. This sample comprised peripheral blood, obtained on day 0 of AZD1222 vaccination. All receptors derive from an adult in good health.

This clone was observed once. This chain connects TRBV6-1 to TRBJ2-7, with TRBD1 identical over 7 bases. J was trimmed by 3 bases and V by 2 bases; bases with no gene match: 7. CDR1 is MNHNS, CDR2 SASEGT, per germline. CDR3 length: 15 amino acids. The CDR3 sequence is CASSEPGTVSYEQYF. CDR3 DNA: TGTGCCAGCAGTGAACCCGGGACAGTTAGCTACGAGCAGTACTTC.

The gene calls are TRBV30 and TRBJ1-3; D is unclear. Germline lookup yields CDR1 GTSNPN and CDR2 SVGIG (reference sequence). This CDR3 region has 18 residues. Trimming took off 2 bases at V and 0 bases at J, with 20 bases between the two ends. Written as DNA, the CDR3 is TGTGCCTGGAGTCCACTTCTACCGGGAGCTCGCTCTGGAAACACCATATATTTT. It yields the protein CAWSPLLPGARSGNTIYF.